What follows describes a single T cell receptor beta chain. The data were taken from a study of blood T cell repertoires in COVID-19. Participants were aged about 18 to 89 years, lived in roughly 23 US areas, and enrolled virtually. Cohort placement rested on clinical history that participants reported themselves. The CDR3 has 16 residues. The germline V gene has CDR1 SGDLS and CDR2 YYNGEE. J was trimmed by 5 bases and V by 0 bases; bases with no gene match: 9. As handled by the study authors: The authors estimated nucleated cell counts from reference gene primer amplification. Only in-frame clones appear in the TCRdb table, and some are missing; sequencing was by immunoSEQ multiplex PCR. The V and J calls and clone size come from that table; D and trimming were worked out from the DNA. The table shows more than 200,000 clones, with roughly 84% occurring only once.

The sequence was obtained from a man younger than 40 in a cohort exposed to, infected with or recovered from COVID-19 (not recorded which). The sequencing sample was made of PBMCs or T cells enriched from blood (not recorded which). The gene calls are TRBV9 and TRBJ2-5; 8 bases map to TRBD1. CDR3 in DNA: TGTGCCAGCAGCGTAGGTGGACAGGGCGGCGGGGAGACCCAGTACTTC. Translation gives CASSVGGQGGGETQYF. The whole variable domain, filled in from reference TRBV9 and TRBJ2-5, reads DSGVTQTPKHLITATGQRVTLRCSPRSGDLSVYWYQQSLDQGLQFLIQYYNGEERAKGNILERFSAQQFPDLHSELNLSSLELGDSALYFCASSVGGQGGGETQYFGPGTRLLVL.